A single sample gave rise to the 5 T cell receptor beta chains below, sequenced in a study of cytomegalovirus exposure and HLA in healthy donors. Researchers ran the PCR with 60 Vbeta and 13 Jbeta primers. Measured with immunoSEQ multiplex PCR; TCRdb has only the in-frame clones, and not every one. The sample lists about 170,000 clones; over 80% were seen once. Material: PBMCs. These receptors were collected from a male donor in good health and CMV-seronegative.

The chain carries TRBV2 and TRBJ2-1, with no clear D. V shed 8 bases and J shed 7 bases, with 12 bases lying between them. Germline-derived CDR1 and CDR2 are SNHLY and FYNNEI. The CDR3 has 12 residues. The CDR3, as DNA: TGTGCCAGCTGGCGGATACGAAATGAGCAGTTCTTC. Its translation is CASWRIRNEQFF.

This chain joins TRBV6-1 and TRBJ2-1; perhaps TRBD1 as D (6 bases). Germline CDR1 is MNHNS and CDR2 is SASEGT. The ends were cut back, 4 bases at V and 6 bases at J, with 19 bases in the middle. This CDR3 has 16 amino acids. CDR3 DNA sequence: TGTGCCAGCAGTGGCCTCAGGGGCCCCTATATCAATGAGCAGTTCTTC. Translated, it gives CASSGLRGPYINEQFF.

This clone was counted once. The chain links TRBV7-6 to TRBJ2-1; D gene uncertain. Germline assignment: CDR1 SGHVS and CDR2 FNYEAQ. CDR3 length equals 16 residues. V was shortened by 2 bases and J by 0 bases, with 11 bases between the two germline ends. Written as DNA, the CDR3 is TGTGCCAGCAGCTTACGAGGCAGCAGCTCCTACAATGAGCAGTTCTTC. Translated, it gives CASSLRGSSSYNEQFF.

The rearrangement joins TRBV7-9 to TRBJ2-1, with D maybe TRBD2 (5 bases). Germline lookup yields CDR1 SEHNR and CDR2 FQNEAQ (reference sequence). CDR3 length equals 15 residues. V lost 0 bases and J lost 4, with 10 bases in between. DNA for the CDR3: TGTGCCAGCAGCTTAGCCCTCGGGGAATACAATGAGCAGTTCTTC. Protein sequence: CASSLALGEYNEQFF.

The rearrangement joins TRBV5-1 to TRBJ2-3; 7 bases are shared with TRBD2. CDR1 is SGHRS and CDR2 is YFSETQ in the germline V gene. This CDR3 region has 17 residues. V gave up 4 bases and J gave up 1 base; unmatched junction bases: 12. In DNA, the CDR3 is TGCGCCAGCAGCCCGGGCTGGGGGAGGGGAGGCACAGATACGCAGTATTTT. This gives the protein CASSPGWGRGGTDTQYF. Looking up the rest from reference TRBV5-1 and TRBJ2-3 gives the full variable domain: KAGVTQTPRYLIKTRGQQVTLSCSPISGHRSVSWYQQTPGQGLQFLFEYFSETQRNKGNFPGRFSGRQFSNSRSEMNVSTLELGDSALYLCASSPGWGRGGTDTQYFGPGTRLTVL.